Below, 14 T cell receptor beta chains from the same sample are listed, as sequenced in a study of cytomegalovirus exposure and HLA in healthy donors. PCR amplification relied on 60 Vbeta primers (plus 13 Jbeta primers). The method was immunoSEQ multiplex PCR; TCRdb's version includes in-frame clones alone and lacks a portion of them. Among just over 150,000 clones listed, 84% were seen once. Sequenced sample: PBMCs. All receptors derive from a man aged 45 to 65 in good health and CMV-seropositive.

The CDR3 loop reads CASKRGGFTGELFF. CDR3 nucleotide sequence: TGTGCCAGTAAAAGGGGGGGTTTCACCGGGGAGCTGTTTTTT. V usage is TRBV19 and J usage is TRBJ2-2, with D tentatively TRBD2 (7 bases). Germline CDR1 is LNHDA and CDR2 is SQIVND (reference sequence). Deletions cut 7 bases from V and 4 bases from J, with 13 bases between. This CDR3 comprises 14 residues.

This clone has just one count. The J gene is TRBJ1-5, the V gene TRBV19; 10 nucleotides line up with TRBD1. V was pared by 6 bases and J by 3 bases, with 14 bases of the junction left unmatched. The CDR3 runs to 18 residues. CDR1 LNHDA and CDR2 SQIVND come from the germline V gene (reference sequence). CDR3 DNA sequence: TGTGCCAGTAGCTCGTTGACAGGGGGCGCAGGTCACAATCAGCCCCAGCATTTT. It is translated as CASSSLTGGAGHNQPQHF.

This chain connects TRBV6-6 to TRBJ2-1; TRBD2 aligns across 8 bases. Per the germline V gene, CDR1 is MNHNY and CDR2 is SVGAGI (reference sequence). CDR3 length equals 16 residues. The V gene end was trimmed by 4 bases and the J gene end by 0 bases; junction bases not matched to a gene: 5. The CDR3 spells CASSSQRGHSYNEQFF. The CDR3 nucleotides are TGTGCCAGCAGTTCGCAGCGGGGGCACTCCTACAATGAGCAGTTCTTC.

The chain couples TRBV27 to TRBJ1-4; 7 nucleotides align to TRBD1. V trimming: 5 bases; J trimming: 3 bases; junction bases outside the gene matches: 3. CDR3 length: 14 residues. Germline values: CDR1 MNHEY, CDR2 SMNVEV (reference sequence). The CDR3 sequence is CASSRDRANEKLFF. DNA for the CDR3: TGTGCCAGCAGTAGGGACAGAGCTAATGAAAAACTGTTTTTT. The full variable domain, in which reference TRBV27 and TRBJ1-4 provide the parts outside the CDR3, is EAQVTQNPRYLITVTGKKLTVTCSQNMNHEYMSWYRQDPGLGLRQIYYSMNVEVTDKGDVPEGYKVSRKEKRNFPLILESPSPNQTSLYFCASSRDRANEKLFFGSGTQLSVL.

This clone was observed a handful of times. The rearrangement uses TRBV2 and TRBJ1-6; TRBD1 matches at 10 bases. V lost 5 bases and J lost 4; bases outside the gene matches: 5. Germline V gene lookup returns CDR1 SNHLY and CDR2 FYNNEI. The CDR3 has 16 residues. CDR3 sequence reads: CASSSTGGAYNSPLHF. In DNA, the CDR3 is TGTGCCAGCAGTTCGACAGGGGGCGCATATAATTCACCCCTCCACTTT.

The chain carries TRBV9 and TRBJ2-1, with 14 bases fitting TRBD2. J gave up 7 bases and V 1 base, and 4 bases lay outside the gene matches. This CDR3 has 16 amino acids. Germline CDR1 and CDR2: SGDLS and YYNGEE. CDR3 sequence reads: CASSVRGLAGVNEQFF. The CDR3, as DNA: TGTGCCAGCAGCGTAAGGGGACTAGCGGGAGTAAATGAGCAGTTCTTC. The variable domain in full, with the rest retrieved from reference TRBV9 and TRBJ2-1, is DSGVTQTPKHLITATGQRVTLRCSPRSGDLSVYWYQQSLDQGLQFLIQYYNGEERAKGNILERFSAQQFPDLHSELNLSSLELGDSALYFCASSVRGLAGVNEQFFGPGTRLTVL.

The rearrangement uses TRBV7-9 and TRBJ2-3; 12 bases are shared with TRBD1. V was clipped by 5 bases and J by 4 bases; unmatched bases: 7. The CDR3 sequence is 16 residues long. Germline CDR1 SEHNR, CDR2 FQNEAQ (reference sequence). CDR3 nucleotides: TGTGCCAGCAGCCCCCCGGGACAGGGGGCGGCAGATACGCAGTATTTT. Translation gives CASSPPGQGAADTQYF.

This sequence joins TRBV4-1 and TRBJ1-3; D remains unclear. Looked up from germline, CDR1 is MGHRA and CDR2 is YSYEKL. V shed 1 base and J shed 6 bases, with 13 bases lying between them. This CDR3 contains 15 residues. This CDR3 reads CASSQATSGSNTIYF. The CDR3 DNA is TGCGCCAGCAGCCAAGCAACGTCAGGCTCAAACACCATATATTTT.

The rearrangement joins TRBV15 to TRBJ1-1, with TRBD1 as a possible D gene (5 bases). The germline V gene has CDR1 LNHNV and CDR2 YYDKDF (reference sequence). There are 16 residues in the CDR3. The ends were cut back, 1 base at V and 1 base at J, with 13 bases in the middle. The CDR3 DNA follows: TGTGCCACCAGCAGAGGTCGGGGGGAGGGGAACACTGAAGCTTTCTTT. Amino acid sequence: CATSRGRGEGNTEAFF.

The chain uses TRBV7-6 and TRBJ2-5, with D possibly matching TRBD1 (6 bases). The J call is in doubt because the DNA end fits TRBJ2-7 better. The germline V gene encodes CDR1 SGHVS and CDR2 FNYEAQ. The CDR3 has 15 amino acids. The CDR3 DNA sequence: TGTGCCAGCAGCCCGGTTGGGGGCATGGGGTACGAGCAGTACTTC. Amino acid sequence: CASSPVGGMGYEQYF.

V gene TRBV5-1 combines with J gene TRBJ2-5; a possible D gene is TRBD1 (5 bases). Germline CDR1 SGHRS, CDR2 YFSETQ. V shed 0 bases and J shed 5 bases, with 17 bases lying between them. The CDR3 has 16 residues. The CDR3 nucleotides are TGCGCCAGCAGCTTGGTCGGGTCAGGGCCAGCGGAGACCCAGTACTTC. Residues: CASSLVGSGPAETQYF.

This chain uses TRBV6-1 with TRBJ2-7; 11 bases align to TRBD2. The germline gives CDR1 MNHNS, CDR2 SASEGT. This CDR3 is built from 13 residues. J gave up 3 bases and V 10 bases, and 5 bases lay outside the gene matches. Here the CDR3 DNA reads TGTGCCACGTCGACTAGCGGGGTCTACGAGCAGTACGTC. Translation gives CATSTSGVYEQYV.

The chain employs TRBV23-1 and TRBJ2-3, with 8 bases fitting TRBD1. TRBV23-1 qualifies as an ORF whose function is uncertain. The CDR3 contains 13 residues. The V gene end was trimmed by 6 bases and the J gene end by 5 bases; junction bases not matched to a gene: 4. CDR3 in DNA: TGCGCCAGCAGAGACAGGGGAAGAGATACGCAGTATTTT. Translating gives CASRDRGRDTQYF.

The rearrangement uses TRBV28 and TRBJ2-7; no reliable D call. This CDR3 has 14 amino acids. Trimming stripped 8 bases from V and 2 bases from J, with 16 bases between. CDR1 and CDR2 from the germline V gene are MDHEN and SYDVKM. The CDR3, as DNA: TGTGCCAGCCCCTGGCGGATTTCCACCTACGAGCAGTACGTC. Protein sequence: CASPWRISTYEQYV.